This T cell receptor beta chain came from a study of blood T cell repertoires in COVID-19. Study-level information: Sample material is recorded as cDNA or gDNA derived from T cells, B-cell-depleted T cells, or PBMCs.

Clones were sequenced by immunoSEQ multiplex PCR, and TCRdb holds only the in-frame ones, with some missing. Of about 73,000 clones listed, roughly 80% are singletons. Per germline, CDR1 SGHAT and CDR2 FQNNGV. The CDR3 has 14 residues. V was cut by 1 base and J by 4 bases, with 7 bases left in between. The source material was peripheral blood. The sequence was obtained from a human donor in a cohort sampled during active COVID-19. The chain joins TRBV11-2 to TRBJ1-4; D is ambiguous. DNA of the CDR3: TGTGCCAGCAGCTTAGTCGGGGTTAATGAAAAACTGTTTTTT. This sequence encodes CASSLVGVNEKLFF.